The next 2 T cell receptor beta chains were all read from a single sample in a study of blood T cell repertoires in COVID-19. Assay: immunoSEQ multiplex PCR; the TCRdb copy retains only in-frame clones and omits some. This sample has around 370,000 clones, with roughly 86% found just once. Sequences were obtained from peripheral blood. All receptors come from a woman in her seventies with COVID-19, enrolled during active disease.

This chain joins TRBV19 and TRBJ1-5; D is ambiguous. Germline lookup yields CDR1 LNHDA and CDR2 SQIVND (reference sequence). The V and J ends lost 3 bases and 3 bases respectively, with 15 bases between them. The CDR3 loop spans 16 amino acids. The CDR3 sequence is CASSIEVTVSNQPQHF. Written as DNA, the CDR3 is TGTGCCAGTAGTATTGAAGTTACAGTCTCCAATCAGCCCCAGCATTTT.

In DNA form, the CDR3 reads TGCGCCAGCAGCTTGCAGGGGCGCGATGGCTACACCTTC. Translating gives CASSLQGRDGYTF. The chain is built from TRBV5-1 and TRBJ1-2; D might be TRBD1 (6 bases). Trimming took off 1 base at V and 6 bases at J, with 10 bases between the two ends. This CDR3 has 13 residues. Germline CDR1 and CDR2: SGHRS and YFSETQ.